Shown below are 12 T cell receptor beta chains from a single sample sequenced in a study of shared clonotypes between healthy human individuals. Sequenced by immunoSEQ multiplex PCR; TCRdb stores in-frame clones only, minus some. This sample yields about 2.1 million clones, of which roughly 93% are seen a single time; roughly 1.7% belongs to the top ten. Only CD45RO-negative cells positively selected for CCR7 counted as naive CD8 cells, so terminally differentiated effector memory CD45RA+ cells were excluded. Sequencing was performed on naive CD8+ T cells from PBMCs. The receptor source for this set is a man younger than 35 in good health. Some clones in this sample may be carry-over from other donors' samples.

The V call is TRBV7-8, the J call TRBJ2-1, with D unresolved. V was pared by 3 bases and J by 9 bases, with 18 bases between. The CDR3 is 15 amino acids. In germline, CDR1 is SGHVS, CDR2 FQNEAQ. The CDR3 here is CASSFGPTVKGEQFF. The CDR3 nucleotides read TGTGCCAGCAGCTTCGGGCCAACCGTTAAAGGTGAGCAGTTCTTC.

The V gene is TRBV11-2, the J gene TRBJ2-5; D tentatively reads TRBD1 or TRBD2 (6 bases each). Deletions cut 5 bases from V and 4 bases from J, with 14 bases between. Germline CDR1 SGHAT, CDR2 FQNNGV. The CDR3 covers 14 residues. This CDR3 is CASSPSRGRETQYF. DNA of the CDR3: TGTGCCAGCAGCCCCTCCCGGGGGCGAGAGACCCAGTACTTC.

This clone was counted a single time. The chain joins TRBV15 to TRBJ1-5; maybe TRBD1 (5 bases). V lost 5 bases, J lost 1 base, and 9 bases lay in between. Germline CDR1 and CDR2: LNHNV and YYDKDF (reference sequence). The CDR3 sequence is 14 residues long. CDR3 in amino acids: CATSVGESNQPQHF. The CDR3 DNA sequence: TGTGCCACCAGCGTGGGGGAGAGCAATCAGCCCCAGCATTTT.

The chain recombines TRBV6-5 with TRBJ2-3; 7 nucleotides line up with TRBD2. Germline assignment: CDR1 MNHEY and CDR2 SVGAGI. J was trimmed by 1 base and V by 2 bases; bases with no gene match: 6. The CDR3 has 16 residues. Written as DNA, the CDR3 is TGTGCCAGCAGTTACACAGCAACTAGCGGCACAGATACGCAGTATTTT. Its translation is CASSYTATSGTDTQYF.

Turning to this clone: This sample also contains other DNA sequences that code for the same CDR3. This sequence joins TRBV5-4 and TRBJ2-1; unclear D gene. Germline CDR1 reads SGHNT; CDR2 reads YYREEE (reference sequence). V shed 4 bases and J shed 4 bases, with 9 bases lying between them. The CDR3 covers 13 residues. The CDR3 coding sequence is TGTGCCAGCAGCCTTCGGGCGTACAATGAGCAGTTCTTC. It is translated as CASSLRAYNEQFF.

V usage is TRBV4-1 and J usage is TRBJ1-2; 10 bases are shared with TRBD1. V lost 4 bases, J lost 0 bases, and 8 bases stayed unmatched. CDR1 and CDR2 (germline): MGHRA, YSYEKL. This CDR3 is 17 amino acids long. CDR3 nucleotide sequence: TGCGCCAGCAGCCCGGGGGGGGACAGGGGTTCTAACTATGGCTACACCTTC. As protein: CASSPGGDRGSNYGYTF.

The genes are TRBV28 and TRBJ2-1; 13 nucleotides agree with TRBD2. The CDR3 has 17 residues. Germline trimming cut 6 bases from V and 1 base from J; bases unmatched to any gene: 6. Germline assignment: CDR1 MDHEN and CDR2 SYDVKM. CDR3 in DNA: TGTGCCAGCAGCCCGACTAGCGGGGGGCTTTCCTACAATGAGCAGTTCTTC. Translated: CASSPTSGGLSYNEQFF.

The chain couples TRBV7-9 to TRBJ2-2; 7 bases match TRBD2. This CDR3 spans 16 amino acids. With 2 bases clipped from V and 5 bases from J, the junction kept 8 bases outside the gene matches. Germline V CDR1 and CDR2: SEHNR, FQNEAQ (reference sequence). CDR3 sequence reads: CASSLPTSPKTGELFF. In DNA form, the CDR3 reads TGTGCCAGCAGCTTACCGACTAGCCCAAAAACCGGGGAGCTGTTTTTT.

The rearrangement uses TRBV27 and TRBJ1-2; no firm D call. The CDR3 has 13 amino acids. Germline CDR1 is MNHEY and CDR2 is SMNVEV (reference sequence). V lost 5 bases, J lost 7 bases, and 14 bases lay in between. CDR3 region: CASSPGSAVGYTF. Written as DNA, the CDR3 is TGTGCCAGCAGTCCTGGGTCCGCCGTTGGCTACACCTTC.

V is TRBV28 and J is TRBJ2-7, with a possible D match to TRBD2 (5 bases). This CDR3 has 14 residues. Germline V lookup: CDR1 MDHEN, CDR2 SYDVKM. Trimming removed 1 base at V and 0 bases at J, with 7 bases between. The CDR3 sequence is CASSLSAASYEQYF. The CDR3 bases are TGTGCCAGCAGTTTATCAGCGGCCTCCTACGAGCAGTACTTC.

As concerns this clone: One end of the junction fails to match germline, which may point to a read error. This chain connects TRBV7-9 to TRBJ1-1, with 8 bases matching TRBD1. Germline CDR1 SEHNR, CDR2 FQNEAQ (reference sequence). CDR3 length: 15 amino acids. The DNA of the CDR3 is TGTGCCAGCAGCCCCCAAGGCCCAGTTGTGGCAGGGGGCGACTTT. Its protein is CASSPQGPVVAGGDF.

This clone was observed a single time. The genes are TRBV7-9 and TRBJ2-6, with 8 bases fitting TRBD1. V shed 5 bases, J shed 4 bases, and the junction held 4 bases outside the gene matches. This CDR3 contains 15 residues. Germline lookup yields CDR1 SEHNR and CDR2 FQNEAQ (reference sequence). CDR3 in amino acids: CASSTNRGGANVLTF. CDR3 sequence (DNA): TGTGCCAGCAGCACCAACAGGGGGGGGGCCAACGTCCTGACTTTC.